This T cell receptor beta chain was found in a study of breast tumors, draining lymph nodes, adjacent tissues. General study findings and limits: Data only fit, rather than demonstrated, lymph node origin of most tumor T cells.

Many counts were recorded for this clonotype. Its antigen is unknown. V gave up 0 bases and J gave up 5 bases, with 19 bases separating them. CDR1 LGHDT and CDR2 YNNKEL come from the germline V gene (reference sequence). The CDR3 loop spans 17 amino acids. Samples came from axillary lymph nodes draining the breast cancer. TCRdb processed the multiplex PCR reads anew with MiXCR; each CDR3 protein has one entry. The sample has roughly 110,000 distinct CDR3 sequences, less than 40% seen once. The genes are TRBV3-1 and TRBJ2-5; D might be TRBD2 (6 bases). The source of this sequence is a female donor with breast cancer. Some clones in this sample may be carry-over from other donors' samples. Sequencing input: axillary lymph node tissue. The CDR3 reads CASSQDTSSPLGETQYF. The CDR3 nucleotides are TGTGCCAGCAGCCAAGATACTAGCAGCCCCCTGGGGGAGACCCAGTACTTC.